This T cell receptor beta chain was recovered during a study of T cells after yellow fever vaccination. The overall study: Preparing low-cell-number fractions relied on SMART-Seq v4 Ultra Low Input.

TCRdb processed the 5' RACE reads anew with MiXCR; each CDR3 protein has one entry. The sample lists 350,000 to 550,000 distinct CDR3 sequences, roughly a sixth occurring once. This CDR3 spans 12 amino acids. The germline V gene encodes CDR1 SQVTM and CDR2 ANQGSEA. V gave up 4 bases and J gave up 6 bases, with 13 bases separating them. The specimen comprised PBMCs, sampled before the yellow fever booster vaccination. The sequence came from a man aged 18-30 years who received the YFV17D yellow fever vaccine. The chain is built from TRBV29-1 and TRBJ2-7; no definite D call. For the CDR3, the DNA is TGCAGCGTTGCGCCGGCGGAAAGCGAGCAGTACTTC. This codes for CSVAPAESEQYF.